A selection of T cell receptor beta chains follows, all from one sample in a study of identical twins. MiXCR was run by TCRdb on the 5' RACE reads, yielding one entry per CDR3 protein. The repertoire holds hundreds of thousands of distinct CDR3 sequences, with 21% as singletons. These same data were also listed under a study on T cells expressing NK-cell markers.

Source material: PBMCs. These receptors all come from a young woman in good health. Each CDR3 is given without its conserved first and last residue.

TRBV10-2	TRBJ1-2	ASSTTRTNYGYT
TRBV5-5	TRBJ2-7	ASSLVGEYSYEQY
TRBV9	TRBJ2-1	ASSGDRGAQF
TRBV7-6	TRBJ2-7	ASSPGSGGDSSYEQY
TRBV5-1	TRBJ2-3	ASSYDSTDTQY
TRBV7-2	TRBJ1-5	ASSFFSNQPQH
TRBV2	TRBJ2-2	ASSVAGATGELF
TRBV12-3/TRBV12-4	TRBJ1-1	ASSRGQGFANTEAF
TRBV18	TRBJ1-2	ASSPSAGGNYGYT
TRBV6-1	TRBJ2-3	ASSQRPGLMRGDTQY
TRBV20-1	TRBJ1-1	SARASVNTEAF
TRBV20-1	TRBJ2-7	SAIRYPSYVEQY
TRBV15	TRBJ2-7	ATSRDVTVYEQY
TRBV6-5	TRBJ2-1	ASSYSLRTLNEQF
TRBV6-1	TRBJ2-7	ASSGGRATAYEQY
TRBV16	TRBJ1-1	ASSGHGRENTEAF
TRBV6-1	TRBJ2-5	ASSEATSGVQETQY
TRBV12-3/TRBV12-4	TRBJ1-3	ASSSSTVSGNTIY
TRBV20-1	TRBJ2-5	SASHTVGETQY
TRBV5-6	TRBJ1-2	ASSRQGNYGYT
TRBV5-5	TRBJ2-4	ASSLASTSDIQY
TRBV12-3/TRBV12-4	TRBJ2-7	ASSFPSGGAHEQY
TRBV5-1	TRBJ2-2	ASSLVQGELF
TRBV7-2	TRBJ1-2	ASSLIGRLGYGYT
TRBV9	TRBJ2-1	ASSEGLAGRDEQF
TRBV6-1	TRBJ1-1	ASSQRVRKDTEAF
TRBV20-1	TRBJ2-1	SAPGLAGGRSSYNEQF